A single sample gave rise to the 12 T cell receptor beta chains below, sequenced in a study of blood T cell repertoires in COVID-19. Assay used: immunoSEQ multiplex PCR; TCRdb lists only in-frame clones, some missing. The sample has about 350,000 clones, 65% to 90% seen once. Material for sequencing was peripheral blood. The receptors come from an older woman with COVID-19, enrolled during active disease.

This clone was detected a few times. The CDR3: CASSLTQGAQPQHF. DNA for the CDR3: TGTGCCAGCAGCCTAACACAGGGGGCTCAGCCCCAGCATTTT. The V call is TRBV3-1 (or the pseudogene TRBV3-2), the J call TRBJ1-5; TRBD1 matches 9 bases. The germline gives CDR1 LGHDT, CDR2 YNNKEL (reference sequence). Unmatched junction bases numbered 4, after V lost 4 bases and J lost 6 bases. The CDR3 has 14 amino acids.

This chain joins TRBV30 and TRBJ1-1; TRBD1 might be the D (5 bases). Germline CDR1 is GTSNPN and CDR2 is SVGIG (reference sequence). With 4 bases removed from V and 6 bases from J, the gap between germline ends came to 12 bases. This CDR3 has 12 residues. The CDR3 is CAWTGYGAEAFF. The CDR3 coding sequence is TGTGCCTGGACAGGGTATGGGGCTGAAGCTTTCTTT.

The chain recombines TRBV10-2 with TRBJ2-5, with a possible D match to TRBD1 (5 bases). V lost 5 bases and J 6 bases, leaving 13 bases between the germline ends. The V gene's germline CDR1 is WSHSY and CDR2 SAAADI. The CDR3 has 13 amino acids. The CDR3 DNA reads as TGCGCCAGCAGTAGTGGAACAGGAAAGACCCAGTACTTC. It codes for CASSSGTGKTQYF.

This chain's CDR3 is CASSYGGGLYGYTF. The DNA of the CDR3 is TGTGCCAGCAGCTACGGGGGGGGCCTCTATGGCTACACCTTC. This rearrangement joins TRBV7-8 to TRBJ1-2, with D possibly TRBD1 on 6 matching bases. CDR3 length: 14 residues. Germline V gives CDR1 SGHVS, CDR2 FQNEAQ. Trimming took off 4 bases at V and 4 bases at J, with 13 bases between the two ends.

The chain couples TRBV19 to TRBJ2-1; 8 bases align to TRBD2. Germline V gene sequence: CDR1 LNHDA, CDR2 SQIVND (reference sequence). The CDR3 contains 14 residues. The J segment lost 5 bases and the V segment lost 1 base, leaving 1 base of the junction unmatched. The CDR3 DNA reads TGTGCCAGTAGTATAGCGGGGGGGAACAATGAGCAGTTCTTC. Amino acid sequence: CASSIAGGNNEQFF.

The V call is TRBV9, the J call TRBJ1-2; possibly TRBD1 for D (6 bases). Trimming took 4 bases from V and 8 from J, leaving 15 bases between them. The CDR3 is 13 amino acids. The V gene's germline CDR1 is SGDLS and CDR2 YYNGEE. The CDR3 DNA sequence: TGTGCCAGCAGCCCGGGGGGGCCCGGCGGCTACACCTTC. This sequence encodes CASSPGGPGGYTF.

The chain has TRBV7-9 and TRBJ1-4; tentatively, D is TRBD1 (6 bases). The length of the CDR3 is 15 residues. Deletions cut 5 bases from V and 3 bases from J, with 13 bases between. CDR1 is SEHNR and CDR2 is FQNEAQ in the germline V gene (reference sequence). CDR3 in DNA: TGTGCCAGCAGCCCGCGACAGGATCCTAATGAAAAACTGTTTTTT. Its translation is CASSPRQDPNEKLFF.

This clone appeared a few times. V is TRBV13 and J is TRBJ1-1; D perhaps matches TRBD1 (6 bases). Trimming cost V 2 bases and J 4 bases, with 14 bases left between them. The CDR3 loop spans 15 amino acids. Germline V gene data show CDR1 as PRHDT and CDR2 as FYEKMQ (reference sequence). The CDR3 nucleotides read TGTGCCAGCAGCTTACAGGGGCTAGCAGGCACTGAAGCTTTCTTT. As protein: CASSLQGLAGTEAFF. Full variable domain (remainder filled in from reference TRBV13 and TRBJ1-1): AAGVIQSPRHLIKEKRETATLKCYPIPRHDTVYWYQQGPGQDPQFLISFYEKMQSDKGSIPDRFSAQQFSDYHSELNMSSLELGDSALYFCASSLQGLAGTEAFFGQGTRLTVV.

This chain links TRBV7-9 with TRBJ1-1; D call uncertain. V lost 5 bases to trimming and J lost 4 bases, with 11 bases between them. Germline CDR1 reads SEHNR; CDR2 reads FQNEAQ (reference sequence). There are 13 residues in the CDR3. The CDR3 here is CASSPFGGTEAFF. The DNA for the CDR3 is TGTGCCAGCAGCCCCTTCGGAGGCACTGAAGCTTTCTTT. Supplemented by reference TRBV7-9 and TRBJ1-1, the full variable domain reads DTGVSQNPRHKITKRGQNVTFRCDPISEHNRLYWYRQTLGQGPEFLTYFQNEAQLEKSRLLSDRFSAERPKGSFSTLEIQRTEQGDSAMYLCASSPFGGTEAFFGQGTRLTVV.

This clone has just one count. CDR3 sequence (DNA): TGTGCCAGCAGCGTAGAACACACCTATGGCTACACCTTC. Encoded protein: CASSVEHTYGYTF. This chain uses TRBV9 with TRBJ1-2; D not certain. The CDR3 is made up of 13 amino acids. Germline CDR1 and CDR2: SGDLS and YYNGEE. Trimming pared 0 bases from V and 4 bases from J, leaving 7 bases between.

The chain links TRBV10-3 to TRBJ1-2; D remains ambiguous. The V end was cut by 0 bases, the J end by 0 bases, with 5 bases between. CDR3 size: 14 residues. Germline values: CDR1 ENHRY, CDR2 SYGVKD. CDR3 sequence (DNA): TGTGCCATCAGTGAGTCAGAGGCTAACTATGGCTACACCTTC. This codes for CAISESEANYGYTF.

The chain uses TRBV18 and TRBJ1-1; a possible D gene is TRBD1 (5 bases). This CDR3 is 15 amino acids long. Germline V gene data show CDR1 as KGHSH and CDR2 as LQKENI. V was pared by 4 bases and J by 0 bases, with 12 bases between. The CDR3 nucleotides are TGTGCCAGCTCACTCGGAGGGGCTATGAACACTGAAGCTTTCTTT. Its translation is CASSLGGAMNTEAFF.